Shown below are 4 T cell receptor beta chains from a single sample sequenced in a study of blood T cell repertoires in COVID-19. Libraries were prepared by immunoSEQ multiplex PCR; TCRdb keeps only in-frame clonotypes and omits some of them. Altogether more than 150,000 clones are present, 80% to 85% being singletons, with the ten largest covering approximately 6.1%. Sequenced input: peripheral blood. All receptors come from a woman aged 40 to 50 with acute or convalescent COVID-19.

This chain connects TRBV4-2 to TRBJ1-4, with 7 nucleotides matching TRBD1. The CDR3 spans 14 residues. V was pared by 3 bases and J by 3 bases, with 1 base of the junction left unmatched. CDR1 is LGHNA, CDR2 YNFKEQ, per germline. CDR3 DNA: TGTGCCAGCAGCCAGACAGGGCCTAATGAAAAACTGTTTTTT. Protein: CASSQTGPNEKLFF.

This rearrangement joins TRBV2 to TRBJ2-5; 8 nucleotides match TRBD2. Per germline, CDR1 SNHLY and CDR2 FYNNEI. J was trimmed by 7 bases and V by 3 bases; bases with no gene match: 10. This CDR3 has 15 residues. This CDR3 reads CASSDLSGVGWTQYF. Here the CDR3 DNA reads TGTGCCAGCAGTGACCTTAGCGGGGTGGGGTGGACCCAGTACTTC.

This rearrangement joins TRBV6-6 to TRBJ2-1, with 8 bases matching TRBD2. The V gene end was trimmed by 5 bases and the J gene end by 4 bases; junction bases not matched to a gene: 4. The CDR3 has 14 residues. In germline, CDR1 is MNHNY, CDR2 SVGAGI (reference sequence). CDR3 sequence: CASSPGGLYNEQFF. DNA for the CDR3: TGTGCCAGCAGTCCGGGGGGGCTGTACAATGAGCAGTTCTTC.

V usage is TRBV3-1 (or the pseudogene TRBV3-2) and J usage is TRBJ2-7, with 7 bases matching TRBD1. The CDR3 is 14 residues long. Germline trimming cut 3 bases from V and 4 bases from J; bases unmatched to any gene: 6. Germline assignment: CDR1 LGHDT and CDR2 YNNKEL (reference sequence). CDR3 region: CASSHQGQQYEQYF. The CDR3 nucleotides read TGTGCCAGCAGCCACCAGGGACAGCAATACGAGCAGTACTTC.